What follows describes a single T cell receptor (beta chain). The data were produced by immunoSEQ multiplex PCR, yet TCRdb's version contains in-frame clones alone and is incomplete. The sample includes under 200,000 clones, around 90% of them seen just once. The data originate from a study of blood T cell repertoires in COVID-19. The CDR3 is made up of 14 amino acids. The V gene lost 4 bases and the J gene lost 0 bases, with 10 bases spanning the gap. The germline CDR1 and CDR2 sequences are LGHDT and YNNKEL (reference sequence). The sequenced material came from peripheral blood. The rearrangement joins TRBV3-1 (or the pseudogene TRBV3-2) to TRBJ2-7; unclear D gene. The receptor's source is a man younger than 35 with acute or convalescent COVID-19. CDR3 bases: TGTGCCAGCAGCCCGCCCAAGAGCTCCTACGAGCAGTACTTC. It encodes CASSPPKSSYEQYF.